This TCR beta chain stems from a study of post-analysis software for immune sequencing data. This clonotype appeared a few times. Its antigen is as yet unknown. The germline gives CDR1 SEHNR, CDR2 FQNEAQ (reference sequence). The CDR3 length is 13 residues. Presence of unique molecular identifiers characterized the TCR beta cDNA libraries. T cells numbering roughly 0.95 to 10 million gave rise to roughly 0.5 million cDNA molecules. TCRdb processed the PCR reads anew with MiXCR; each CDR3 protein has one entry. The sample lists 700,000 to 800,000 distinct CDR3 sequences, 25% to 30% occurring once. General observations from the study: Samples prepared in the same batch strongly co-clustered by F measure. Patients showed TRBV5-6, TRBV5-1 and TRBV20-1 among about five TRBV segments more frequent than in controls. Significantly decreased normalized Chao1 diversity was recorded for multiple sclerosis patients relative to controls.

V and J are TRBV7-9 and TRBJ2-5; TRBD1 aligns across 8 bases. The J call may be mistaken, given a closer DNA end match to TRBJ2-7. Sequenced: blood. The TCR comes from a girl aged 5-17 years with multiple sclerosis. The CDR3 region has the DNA TGTGCCAGCAGCTTGGACAGGGCCGACGAGCAGTACTTC. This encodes CASSLDRADEQYF.